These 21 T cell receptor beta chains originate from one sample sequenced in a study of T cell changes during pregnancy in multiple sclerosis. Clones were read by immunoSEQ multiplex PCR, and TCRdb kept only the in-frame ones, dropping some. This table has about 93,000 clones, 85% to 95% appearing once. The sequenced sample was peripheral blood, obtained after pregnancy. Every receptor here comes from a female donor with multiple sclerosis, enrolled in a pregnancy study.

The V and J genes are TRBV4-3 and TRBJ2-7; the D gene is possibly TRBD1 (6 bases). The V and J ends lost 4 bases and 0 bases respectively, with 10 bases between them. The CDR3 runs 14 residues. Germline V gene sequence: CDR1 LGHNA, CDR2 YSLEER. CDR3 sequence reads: CASSLQQGSYEQYF. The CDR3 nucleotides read TGCGCCAGCAGCCTTCAACAGGGCTCCTACGAGCAGTACTTC.

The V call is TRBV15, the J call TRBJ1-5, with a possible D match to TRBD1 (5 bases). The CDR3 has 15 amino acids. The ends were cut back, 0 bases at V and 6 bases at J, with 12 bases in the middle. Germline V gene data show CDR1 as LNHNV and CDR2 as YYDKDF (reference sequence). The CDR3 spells CATSRDQGHGQPQHF. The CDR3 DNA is TGTGCCACCAGCAGAGACCAAGGACACGGTCAGCCCCAGCATTTT. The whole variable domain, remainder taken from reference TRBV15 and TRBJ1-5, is DAMVIQNPRYQVTQFGKPVTLSCSQTLNHNVMYWYQQKSSQAPKLLFHYYDKDFNNEADTPDNFQSRRPNTSFCFLDIRSPGLGDTAMYLCATSRDQGHGQPQHFGDGTRLSIL.

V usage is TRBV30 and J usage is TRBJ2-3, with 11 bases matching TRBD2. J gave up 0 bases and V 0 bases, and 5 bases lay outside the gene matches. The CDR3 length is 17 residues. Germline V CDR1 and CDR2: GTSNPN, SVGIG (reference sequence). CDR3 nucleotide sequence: TGTGCCTGGAGTGTTCAGGGACTAGCGGTGAGCACAGATACGCAGTATTTT. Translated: CAWSVQGLAVSTDTQYF.

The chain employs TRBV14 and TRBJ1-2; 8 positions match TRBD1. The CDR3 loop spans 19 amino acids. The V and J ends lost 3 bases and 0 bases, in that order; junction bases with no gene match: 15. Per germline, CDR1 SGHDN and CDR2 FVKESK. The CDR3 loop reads CASSQMLRTGGRANYGYTF. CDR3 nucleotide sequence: TGTGCCAGCAGCCAGATGCTTCGCACAGGGGGTCGAGCTAACTATGGCTACACCTTC.

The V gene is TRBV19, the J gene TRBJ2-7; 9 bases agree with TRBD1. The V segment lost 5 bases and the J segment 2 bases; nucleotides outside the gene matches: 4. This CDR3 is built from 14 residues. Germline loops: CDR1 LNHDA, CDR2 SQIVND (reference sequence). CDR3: CASSPGTGTYEQYF. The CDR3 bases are TGTGCCAGTAGTCCCGGGACAGGGACCTACGAGCAGTACTTC.

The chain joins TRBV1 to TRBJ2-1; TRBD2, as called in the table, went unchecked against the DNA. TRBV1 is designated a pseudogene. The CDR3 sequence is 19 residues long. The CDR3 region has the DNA TGCACCAGCAGCCCATCAGCCGTTTCTAGCGGCGCACCCTACAATGAGCAGTTCTTC. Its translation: CTSSPSAVSSGAPYNEQFF.

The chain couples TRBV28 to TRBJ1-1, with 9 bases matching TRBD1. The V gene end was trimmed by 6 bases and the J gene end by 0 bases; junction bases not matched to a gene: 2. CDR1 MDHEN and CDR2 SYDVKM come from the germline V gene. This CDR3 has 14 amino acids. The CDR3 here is CASRGQGLNTEAFF. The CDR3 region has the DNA TGTGCCAGCAGGGGACAGGGATTGAACACTGAAGCTTTCTTT.

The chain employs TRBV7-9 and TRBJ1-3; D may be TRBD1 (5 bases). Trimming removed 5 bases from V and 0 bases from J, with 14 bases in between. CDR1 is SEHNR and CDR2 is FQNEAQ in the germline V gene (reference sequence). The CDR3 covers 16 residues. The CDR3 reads CASSPRPRVSGNTIYF. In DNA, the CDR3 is TGTGCCAGCAGCCCCAGGCCCAGGGTCTCTGGAAACACCATATATTTT. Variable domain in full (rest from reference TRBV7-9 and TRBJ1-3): DTGVSQNPRHKITKRGQNVTFRCDPISEHNRLYWYRQTLGQGPEFLTYFQNEAQLEKSRLLSDRFSAERPKGSFSTLEIQRTEQGDSAMYLCASSPRPRVSGNTIYFGEGSWLTVV.

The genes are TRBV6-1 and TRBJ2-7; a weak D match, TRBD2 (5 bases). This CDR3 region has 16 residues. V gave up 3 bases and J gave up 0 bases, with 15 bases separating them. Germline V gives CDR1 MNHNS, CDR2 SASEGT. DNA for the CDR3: TGTGCCAGCAGTGACGCCCGGGAACCTTTCTCCTACGAGCAGTACTTC. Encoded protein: CASSDAREPFSYEQYF.

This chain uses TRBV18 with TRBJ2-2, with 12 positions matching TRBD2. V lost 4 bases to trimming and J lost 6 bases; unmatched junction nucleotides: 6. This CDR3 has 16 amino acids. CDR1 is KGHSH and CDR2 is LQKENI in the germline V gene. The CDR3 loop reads CASSHRTSGTPGELFF. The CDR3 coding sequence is TGTGCCAGCTCACACCGGACTAGCGGGACCCCCGGGGAGCTGTTTTTT.

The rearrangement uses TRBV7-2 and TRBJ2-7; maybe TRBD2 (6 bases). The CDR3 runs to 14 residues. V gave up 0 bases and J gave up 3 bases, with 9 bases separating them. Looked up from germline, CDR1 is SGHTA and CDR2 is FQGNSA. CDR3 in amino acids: CASSLAAGNYEQYF. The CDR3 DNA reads TGTGCCAGCAGCTTAGCGGCGGGGAACTACGAGCAGTACTTC.

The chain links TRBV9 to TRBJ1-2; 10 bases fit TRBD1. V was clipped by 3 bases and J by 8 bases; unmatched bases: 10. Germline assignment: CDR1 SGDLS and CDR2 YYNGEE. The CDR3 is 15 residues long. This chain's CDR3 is CASSDPGQGIQGYTF. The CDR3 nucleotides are TGTGCCAGCAGCGACCCGGGACAGGGGATTCAGGGCTACACCTTC. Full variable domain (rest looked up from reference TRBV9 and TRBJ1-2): DSGVTQTPKHLITATGQRVTLRCSPRSGDLSVYWYQQSLDQGLQFLIQYYNGEERAKGNILERFSAQQFPDLHSELNLSSLELGDSALYFCASSDPGQGIQGYTFGSGTRLTVV.

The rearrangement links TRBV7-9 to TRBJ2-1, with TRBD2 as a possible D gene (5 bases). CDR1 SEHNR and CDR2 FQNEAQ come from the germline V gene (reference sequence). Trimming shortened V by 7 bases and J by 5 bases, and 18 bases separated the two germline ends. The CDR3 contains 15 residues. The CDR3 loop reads CASTPGPGGDNEQFF. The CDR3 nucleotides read TGTGCCAGCACTCCCGGGCCCGGAGGAGACAATGAGCAGTTCTTC. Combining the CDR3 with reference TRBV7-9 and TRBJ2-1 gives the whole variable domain DTGVSQNPRHKITKRGQNVTFRCDPISEHNRLYWYRQTLGQGPEFLTYFQNEAQLEKSRLLSDRFSAERPKGSFSTLEIQRTEQGDSAMYLCASTPGPGGDNEQFFGPGTRLTVL.

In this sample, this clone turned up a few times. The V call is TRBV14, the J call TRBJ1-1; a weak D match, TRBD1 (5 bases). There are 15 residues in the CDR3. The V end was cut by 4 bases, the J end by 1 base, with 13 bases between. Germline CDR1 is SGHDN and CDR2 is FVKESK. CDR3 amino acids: CASSPNVGGNTEAFF. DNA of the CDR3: TGTGCCAGCAGCCCCAACGTCGGGGGGAACACTGAAGCTTTCTTT.

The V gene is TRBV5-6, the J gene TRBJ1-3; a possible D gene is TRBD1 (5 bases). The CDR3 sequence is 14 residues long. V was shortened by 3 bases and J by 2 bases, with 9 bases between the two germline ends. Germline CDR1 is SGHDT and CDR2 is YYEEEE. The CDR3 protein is CASSSQGTGNTIYF. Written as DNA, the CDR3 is TGTGCCAGCAGCTCGCAGGGTACTGGAAACACCATATATTTT.

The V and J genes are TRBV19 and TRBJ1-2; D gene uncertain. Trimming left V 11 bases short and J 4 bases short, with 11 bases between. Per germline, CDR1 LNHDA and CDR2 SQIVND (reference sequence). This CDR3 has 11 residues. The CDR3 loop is CALQSSYGYTF. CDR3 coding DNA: TGTGCCCTCCAGTCCTCCTATGGCTACACCTTC.

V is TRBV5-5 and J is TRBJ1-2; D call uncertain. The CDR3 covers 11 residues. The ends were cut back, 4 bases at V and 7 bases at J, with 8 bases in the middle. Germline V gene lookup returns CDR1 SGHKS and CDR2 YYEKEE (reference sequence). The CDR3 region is CASSLDGGYTF. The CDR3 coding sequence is TGTGCCAGCAGCCTAGATGGTGGCTACACCTTC.

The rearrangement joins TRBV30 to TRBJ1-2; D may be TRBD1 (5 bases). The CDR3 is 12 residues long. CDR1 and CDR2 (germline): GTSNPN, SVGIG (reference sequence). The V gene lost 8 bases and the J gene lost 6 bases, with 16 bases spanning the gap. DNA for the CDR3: TGTGCCCTGGGGCCAGTTCAGGATGGCTACACCTTC. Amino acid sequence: CALGPVQDGYTF. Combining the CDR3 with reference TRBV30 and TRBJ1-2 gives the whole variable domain SQTIHQWPATLVQPVGSPLSLECTVEGTSNPNLYWYRQAAGRGLQLLFYSVGIGQISSEVPQNLSASRPQDRQFILSSKKLLLSDSGFYLCALGPVQDGYTFGSGTRLTVV.

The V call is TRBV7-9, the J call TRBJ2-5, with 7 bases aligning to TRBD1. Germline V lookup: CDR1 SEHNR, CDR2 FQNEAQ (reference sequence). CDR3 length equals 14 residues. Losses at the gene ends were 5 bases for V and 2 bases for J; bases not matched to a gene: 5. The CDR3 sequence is CASSGGQNQETQYF. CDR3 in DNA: TGTGCCAGCAGCGGGGGACAGAATCAAGAGACCCAGTACTTC.

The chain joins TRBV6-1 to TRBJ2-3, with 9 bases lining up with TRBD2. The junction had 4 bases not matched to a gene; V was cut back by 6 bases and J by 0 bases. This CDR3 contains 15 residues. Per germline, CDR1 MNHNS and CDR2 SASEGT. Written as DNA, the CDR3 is TGTGCCAGCAGACCGGGACTAGCAAGCACAGATACGCAGTATTTT. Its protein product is CASRPGLASTDTQYF.

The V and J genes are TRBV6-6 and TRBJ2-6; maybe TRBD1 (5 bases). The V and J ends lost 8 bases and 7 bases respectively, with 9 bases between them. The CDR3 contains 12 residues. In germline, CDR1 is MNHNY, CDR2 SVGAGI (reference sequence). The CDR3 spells CASGHEANVLTF. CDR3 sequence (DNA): TGTGCCAGCGGACACGAAGCCAACGTCCTGACTTTC.